This T cell receptor (beta chain) was obtained from a study of cytotoxic CD8 clonotypes in ibrutinib-treated CLL. At the level of the study: Investigators reported roughly 24 partial and 2 complete responses; after median about 70 months, approximately 15 patients remained remitted and 12 progressed.

Using immunoSEQ multiplex PCR, the repertoire was profiled, and TCRdb retains in-frame clones only, with some absent. The profile covers around 53,000 clones, with 50% to 70% appearing a single time and roughly a quarter taken by the ten largest. The CDR3 is 15 residues long. The V end was cut by 1 base, the J end by 1 base, with 13 bases between. CDR1 GTSNPN and CDR2 SVGIG come from the germline V gene (reference sequence). This specimen was PBMCs, taken at disease progression, from a patient treated with ibrutinib. This chain links TRBV30 with TRBJ1-1; D call uncertain. The sequence was obtained from a human donor with chronic lymphocytic leukemia. CDR3 amino acids: CAWSERWPKNTEAFF. Written as DNA, the CDR3 is TGTGCCTGGAGTGAACGGTGGCCCAAGAACACTGAAGCTTTCTTT. Together with reference TRBV30 and TRBJ1-1, the CDR3 gives the full variable domain: SQTIHQWPATLVQPVGSPLSLECTVEGTSNPNLYWYRQAAGRGLQLLFYSVGIGQISSEVPQNLSASRPQDRQFILSSKKLLLSDSGFYLCAWSERWPKNTEAFFGQGTRLTVV.